These T cell receptor beta chains were read from a single sample in a study of blood T cell repertoires in COVID-19. Sequencing was performed with immunoSEQ multiplex PCR; in TCRdb, only in-frame clones are kept and a portion is missing. The repertoire holds 210,000 or so clones, with over 75% as singletons. The sequenced sample was peripheral blood. The origin of the receptors is a woman in her thirties or forties who had recovered from COVID-19. CDR3s include the opening cysteine and the closing phenylalanine or tryptophan. D genes are given only for firm matches. Size tells how often a clone was seen (once, few, many) or the class of an expanded clone, and some rows leave it out.

NA	TRBD2	TRBV30	TRBJ2-7	TGTGCCTGGAGTGTGGGACTAGCGGCAGACTTTGTGGCCGAGCAGTACTTC	CAWSVGLAADFVAEQYF
once	TRBD2	TRBV29-1	TRBJ2-1	TGCAGCGTTGGACTAGCGTTCGGTGAGCAGTTCTTC	CSVGLAFGEQFF
NA	NA	TRBV19	TRBJ1-1	TGTGCCAGTAGCTCAGCGATCCACACTGAAGCTTTCTTT	CASSSAIHTEAFF
NA	NA	TRBV7-9	TRBJ1-1	TGTGCCAGCAGCTTAGTACAGGGAACTGAAGCTTTCTTT	CASSLVQGTEAFF
NA	NA	TRBV7-2	TRBJ2-1	TGTGCCAGCAGCTCCTCCCGGTCGGATGAGCAGTTCTTC	CASSSSRSDEQFF
NA	TRBD1	TRBV7-8	TRBJ1-3	TGTGCCAGCAGCTACCAGGACAGGGCCACTTCTGGAAACACCATATATTTT	CASSYQDRATSGNTIYF
NA	NA	TRBV5-6	TRBJ2-5	TGTGCCAGCAGTAGACAAGAGACCCAGTACTTC	CASSRQETQYF
NA	TRBD2	TRBV7-2	TRBJ2-1	TGTGCCAGCAGCTCGACTAGCGGGCAATACAATGAGCAGTTCTTC	CASSSTSGQYNEQFF
few	TRBD1	TRBV5-1	TRBJ1-2	TGCGCCAGCAGCTTGTCCGGGACAGGCTATGGCTACACCTTC	CASSLSGTGYGYTF
NA	TRBD1	TRBV3-1/TRBV3-2	TRBJ1-2	TGTGCCAGCAGTCGAACAGGGGACGGCTATGGCTACACCTTC	CASSRTGDGYGYTF
NA	TRBD2	TRBV9	TRBJ2-7	TGTGCCAGCAGCCCGGGGACTAGCGGGAGAACGTACGAGCAGTACTTC	CASSPGTSGRTYEQYF
NA	TRBD1	TRBV7-2	TRBJ2-1	TGTGCCAGCAGAGCCGGGACAGGGGACTACAATGAGCAGTTCTTC	CASRAGTGDYNEQFF
NA	NA	TRBV4-3	TRBJ1-3	TGCGCCAGCAGCCAAGAAACACAGTACCCTGGAAACACCATATATTTT	CASSQETQYPGNTIYF
NA	NA	TRBV19	TRBJ1-1	TGTGCCAGTAGGCTGGGGGCAGGGGACACTGAAGCTTTCTTT	CASRLGAGDTEAFF
few	NA	TRBV7-8	TRBJ1-5	TGTGCCAGCAGATCGGGGGGAGGCAATCAGCCCCAGCATTTT	CASRSGGGNQPQHF
once	TRBD1	TRBV18	TRBJ1-1	TGTGCCAGCTCAACCACGGGCAGGGGGCTGTCGCTGAACACTGAAGCTTTCTTT	CASSTTGRGLSLNTEAFF
once	NA	TRBV19	TRBJ2-2	TGTGCCAGTAGGGGGGCGGGTAAGACCGGGGAGCTGTTTTTT	CASRGAGKTGELFF
NA	TRBD1	TRBV6-5	TRBJ2-7	TGTGCCAGCAGTTTGAGACAGGGTAACTTC	CASSLRQGNF
NA	TRBD2	TRBV7-2	TRBJ2-7	TGTGCCAGCAGCTTAGTGGCTAGCGGAAAACTATACGAGCAGTACTTC	CASSLVASGKLYEQYF
NA	TRBD1	TRBV11-2	TRBJ1-5	TGTGCCAGCAGCTCCGGACAGGGGGCAAATCAGCCCCAGCATTTT	CASSSGQGANQPQHF
NA	TRBD1	TRBV28	TRBJ1-4	TGTGCCAGCAGTTTTCCGGGACAGGGCCGTGAAAAACTGTTTTTT	CASSFPGQGREKLFF
NA	TRBD2	TRBV3-1/TRBV3-2	TRBJ2-7	TGTGCCAGCAGCCAAGTGGCGGGGGTTGGCGAGCAGTACTTC	CASSQVAGVGEQYF
NA	TRBD1	TRBV6-2/TRBV6-3	TRBJ2-7	TGTGCCAGCAGTGCCAATATCGGACAGGGGAAAGCGTACGAGCAGTACTTC	CASSANIGQGKAYEQYF
few	NA	TRBV5-1	TRBJ1-2	TGCGCCAGCAGCTTGGCAGGGGACTATGGCTACACCTTC	CASSLAGDYGYTF
NA	NA	TRBV10-3	TRBJ1-5	TGTGCCATCAGTGCAGACAGTTCCAATCAGCCCCAGCATTTT	CAISADSSNQPQHF
NA	TRBD1	TRBV5-6	TRBJ2-7	TGTGCCAGCAGTTCCGAGACAGGGTACGAGTGGTACTTC	CASSSETGYEWYF
NA	TRBD2	TRBV10-3	TRBJ2-2	TGTGCCATCGGACTAGCGGGGCCCGGGGAGCTGTTTTTT	CAIGLAGPGELFF
once	TRBD1	TRBV7-9	TRBJ2-1	TGTGCCAGCAGCGGGCGGGGCCCAGGGGGCTTGTATGAGCAGTTCTTC	CASSGRGPGGLYEQFF
few	NA	TRBV11-2	TRBJ2-1	TGTGCCAGCAGTTACGGGACTGGCTCCTACAATGAGCAGTTCTTC	CASSYGTGSYNEQFF
NA	NA	TRBV5-1	TRBJ1-2	TGCGCCAGCAGCACAGCCGGGACTATTAACTATGGCTACACCTTC	CASSTAGTINYGYTF
NA	TRBD1	TRBV5-6	TRBJ1-3	TGTGCCAGCAGCAGGGACAGCGCCTCTGGAAACACCATATATTTT	CASSRDSASGNTIYF